The 20 T cell receptor beta chains below were found in one sample sequenced in a study of cytomegalovirus exposure and HLA in healthy donors. PCR primers comprised 60 Vbeta and 13 Jbeta primers. TCRdb's copy holds only in-frame clones and misses some; the assay was immunoSEQ multiplex PCR. The profile shows 110,000 to 150,000 clones, roughly 9.8% of them singletons. Input material: PBMCs. The receptors here all came from a man aged 50-59 years in good health and CMV-seronegative.

This clone was seen more than once but under ten times. The chain joins TRBV2 to TRBJ1-2, with a possible D match to TRBD1 (6 bases). The CDR3 is made up of 15 amino acids. CDR1 is SNHLY, CDR2 FYNNEI, per germline. V was shortened by 5 bases and J by 0 bases, with 13 bases between the two germline ends. The CDR3 DNA reads as TGTGCCAGCAGTTATCGACAGGTCGCTAACTATGGCTACACCTTC. Translating it yields CASSYRQVANYGYTF.

This chain links TRBV7-3 with TRBJ2-2, with 12 bases matching TRBD2. V lost 3 bases and J lost 4; bases outside the gene matches: 6. The CDR3 runs 17 residues. Germline CDR1 and CDR2: SGHTA and FQGTGA. CDR3 coding DNA: TGTGCCAGCAGCTTTGGGAGACTAGCGGGAGCCACCGGGGAGCTGTTTTTT. Protein sequence: CASSFGRLAGATGELFF.

The CDR3 DNA sequence: TGCGCCAGCAGAGACCCCGGGACTAGCGGGTCCTACGAGCAGTACTTC. Residues: CASRDPGTSGSYEQYF. The chain is built from TRBV10-2 and TRBJ2-7; TRBD2 matches 12 bases. The V gene's germline CDR1 is WSHSY and CDR2 SAAADI. Germline trimming cut 6 bases from V and 1 base from J; bases unmatched to any gene: 7. This CDR3 contains 16 residues.

CDR3 protein: CASSEGYGASEQYF. Written as DNA, the CDR3 is TGTGCCAGCAGTGAAGGGTACGGTGCGAGCGAGCAGTACTTC. The chain recombines TRBV2 with TRBJ2-7; D unclear. From germline, CDR1 is SNHLY and CDR2 FYNNEI. V was cut by 1 base and J by 6 bases, with 13 bases left in between. The CDR3 is 14 amino acids.

In its sample, this clone was seen a few times. The chain is built from TRBV29-1 and TRBJ2-2, with TRBD1 matching 7 bases. CDR3 size: 14 residues. V shed 7 bases and J 5 bases; nucleotides not matched to a gene: 10. The germline V gene encodes CDR1 SQVTM and CDR2 ANQGSEA. CDR3 protein: CSGMGQPHTGELFF. CDR3 coding DNA: TGCAGCGGCATGGGACAGCCACATACCGGGGAGCTGTTTTTT.

This clone came up a few times. V usage is TRBV4-1 and J usage is TRBJ1-5; 10 nucleotides line up with TRBD1. The CDR3 is 17 amino acids. V shed 4 bases and J 2 bases; nucleotides not matched to a gene: 8. Looked up from germline, CDR1 is MGHRA and CDR2 is YSYEKL. CDR3 amino acids: CASSPRDRGVRNQPQHF. CDR3 sequence (DNA): TGCGCCAGCAGCCCCCGGGACAGGGGCGTCCGCAATCAGCCCCAGCATTTT.

The genes are TRBV11-2 and TRBJ2-7, with 7 nucleotides matching TRBD2. Germline V lookup: CDR1 SGHAT, CDR2 FQNNGV. The V gene end was trimmed by 2 bases and the J gene end by 4 bases; junction bases not matched to a gene: 2. The CDR3 extends over 13 amino acids. The CDR3 DNA is TGTGCCAGCAGCTTACGGCGGGGGTACGAGCAGTACTTC. It encodes CASSLRRGYEQYF.

This clone has a handful of counts. The V gene is TRBV5-1, the J gene TRBJ2-7; 9 positions agree with TRBD1. The ends lost 4 bases at V and 3 bases at J; junction bases unmatched: 11. From germline, CDR1 is SGHRS and CDR2 YFSETQ. The CDR3 spans 16 residues. The CDR3: CASSNLRDRVDYEQYF. The CDR3 DNA sequence: TGCGCCAGCAGCAACCTACGGGACAGGGTCGACTACGAGCAGTACTTC.

Only a few counts were recorded for this clone. The chain employs TRBV5-6 and TRBJ1-5, with 7 bases identical to TRBD1. This CDR3 contains 14 residues. J gave up 3 bases and V 4 bases, and 4 bases lay outside the gene matches. Germline CDR1 SGHDT, CDR2 YYEEEE. The CDR3 DNA is TGTGCCAGCAGCCTCGGACAGGTCAATCAGCCCCAGCATTTT. This sequence encodes CASSLGQVNQPQHF. The full variable domain, in which reference TRBV5-6 and TRBJ1-5 provide the parts outside the CDR3, is DAGVTQSPTHLIKTRGQQVTLRCSPKSGHDTVSWYQQALGQGPQFIFQYYEEEERQRGNFPDRFSGHQFPNYSSELNVNALLLGDSALYLCASSLGQVNQPQHFGDGTRLSIL.

The chain employs TRBV9 and TRBJ1-4; 7 nucleotides agree with TRBD1. The CDR3 covers 14 residues. Per germline, CDR1 SGDLS and CDR2 YYNGEE. V was pared by 4 bases and J by 5 bases, with 5 bases of the junction left unmatched. Here the CDR3 reads CASSPATGNEKLFF. CDR3 DNA: TGTGCCAGCAGCCCCGCGACAGGGAATGAAAAACTGTTTTTT.

This clone has more than one count but fewer than ten. V and J are TRBV6-5 and TRBJ1-2; no reliable D call. Germline V lookup: CDR1 MNHEY, CDR2 SVGAGI. The ends were cut back, 0 bases at V and 7 bases at J, with 12 bases in the middle. The CDR3 length is 14 residues. The CDR3 sequence: CASSYSGSLGGYTF. DNA of the CDR3: TGTGCCAGCAGTTACTCCGGGAGTTTGGGTGGCTACACCTTC.

The V gene is TRBV29-1, the J gene TRBJ2-5; 8 nucleotides align to TRBD2. The CDR3 totals 14 residues. The germline V gene has CDR1 SQVTM and CDR2 ANQGSEA. V lost 2 bases and J lost 4; bases outside the gene matches: 6. The CDR3, as DNA: TGCAGCGTTGAAACGAGCGGGAGAAGAGAGACCCAGTACTTC. Amino acids: CSVETSGRRETQYF.

V usage is TRBV5-1 and J usage is TRBJ2-7; 12 nucleotides line up with TRBD2. Germline lookup yields CDR1 SGHRS and CDR2 YFSETQ. The ends lost 4 bases at V and 1 base at J; junction bases unmatched: 9. This CDR3 region has 17 residues. The CDR3 reads CASSKLTSGRGSYEQYF. CDR3 nucleotide sequence: TGCGCCAGCAGCAAGTTGACTAGCGGGAGAGGGTCCTACGAGCAGTACTTC.

This clone was detected a few times. The chain links TRBV30 to TRBJ2-5; tentative D call: TRBD1 (6 bases). Between the trimmed V and J ends, which lost 4 bases and 5 bases, there was a span of 17 bases. Germline values: CDR1 GTSNPN, CDR2 SVGIG (reference sequence). The CDR3 consists of 14 residues. CDR3 residues: CAWNRDALRETQYF. As DNA, the CDR3 is TGTGCCTGGAACAGGGACGCCCTTAGGGAGACCCAGTACTTC.

This clone is a singleton in its sample. The chain couples TRBV7-3 to TRBJ2-1; 8 bases match TRBD2. Germline loops: CDR1 SGHTA, CDR2 FQGTGA. This CDR3 has 16 residues. Trimming took 2 bases from V and 4 from J; bases not matched to a gene: 7. The CDR3 nucleotides read TGTGCCAGCAGCTTACATCGTCGGGGGGGGTACAATGAGCAGTTCTTC. Translating gives CASSLHRRGGYNEQFF.

The chain links TRBV2 to TRBJ2-1; 9 bases agree with TRBD2. This CDR3 comprises 15 residues. V shed 6 bases, J shed 7 bases, and the junction held 10 bases outside the gene matches. In germline, CDR1 is SNHLY, CDR2 FYNNEI. CDR3 coding DNA: TGTGCCAGCAGCTCGGGCGGGGGGGCCGGGAATGAGCAGTTCTTC. Amino acids: CASSSGGGAGNEQFF.

The V gene is TRBV6-5, the J gene TRBJ2-1; D gene ambiguous. Per the germline V gene, CDR1 is MNHEY and CDR2 is SVGAGI. V lost 7 bases and J 10 bases, leaving 11 bases between the germline ends. The CDR3 contains 11 residues. The CDR3 DNA reads TGTGCCAGCACTCGACACTCCGAGCAGTTCTTC. It codes for CASTRHSEQFF.

This clone showed up just a few times. This chain uses TRBV7-3 with TRBJ1-1, with 9 bases that match TRBD1. V lost 5 bases and J lost 3; bases outside the gene matches: 7. Germline V gives CDR1 SGHTA, CDR2 FQGTGA. This CDR3 is 15 amino acids long. The DNA for the CDR3 is TGTGCCAGCAGCCTACAGGGGGCTGAATACACTGAAGCTTTCTTT. As protein: CASSLQGAEYTEAFF.

This chain connects TRBV5-4 to TRBJ2-7; possible D gene TRBD2, 6 bases. With 2 bases removed from V and 0 bases from J, the gap between germline ends came to 12 bases. Germline CDR1 SGHNT, CDR2 YYREEE (reference sequence). The CDR3 loop spans 15 amino acids. In DNA, the CDR3 is TGTGCCAGCAGCTTTTATAGCGGTAGCTCCTACGAGCAGTACTTC. This sequence encodes CASSFYSGSSYEQYF.

This clone was picked up a small number of times. The chain is built from TRBV18 and TRBJ2-5, with D perhaps matching TRBD1 (6 bases). With 5 bases removed from V and 2 bases from J, the gap between germline ends came to 21 bases. The CDR3 spans 17 residues. In germline, CDR1 is KGHSH, CDR2 LQKENI. This chain's CDR3 is CASSSLGQTNSQETQYF. The CDR3 coding sequence is TGTGCCAGCTCATCCCTCGGACAGACAAATTCGCAAGAGACCCAGTACTTC.